This is a list of T cell receptor beta chains from one sample in a study of T cells in Graves' hyperthyroidism and ophthalmopathy. TCRdb processed the multiplex PCR reads anew with MiXCR; each CDR3 protein has one entry. The data contain approximately 500,000 distinct CDR3 sequences, roughly 46% of them singletons. Material for sequencing was peripheral blood or thyroid tissue (not recorded which). The receptors shown here come from a woman younger than 30 with Graves' hyperthyroidism. Both conserved end residues are part of each CDR3. The order of the fields is J gene, V gene, CDR3 protein.

TRBJ1-1	TRBV7-9	CASSLGTEMNTEAFF
TRBJ1-1	TRBV20-1	CSARGRAGEQNPEAFF
TRBJ2-3	TRBV25-1	CATSRGTTDTQYF
TRBJ1-2	TRBV4-3	CASSQATGGMRDYGYTF
TRBJ1-1	TRBV20-1	CSARDGVGYTEAFF
TRBJ2-2	TRBV7-9	CASSLLPGGELFF
TRBJ1-1	TRBV13	CASSVEPFF
-	TRBV7-7	CASSPEGSYNEQFF
TRBJ2-7	TRBV6-2/TRBV6-3	CASTGLAGSEQYF
TRBJ2-5	TRBV29-1	CSLLRGSEETQYF
TRBJ1-1	TRBV7-2	CASSLEAGVGAFF
TRBJ2-4	TRBV24-1	CATSDSPGRKTSIAKNIQYF
TRBJ2-7	TRBV6-5	CASSGTSRYEQYF
TRBJ2-3	TRBV12-3/TRBV12-4	CASSLFPEGALDTQYF
TRBJ1-1	TRBV29-1	CSVEGSAGNTEAFF
TRBJ1-2	TRBV7-9	CASSYLTGLGGPYGYTF
TRBJ1-1	TRBV6-2/TRBV6-3	CASSYSYLDRAIMNTEAFF
TRBJ1-1	TRBV7-8	CASSLFGARTEAFF
TRBJ2-6	TRBV2	CASSFPTGQGANVLTF
TRBJ1-5	TRBV6-5	CASSYQGLDQPQHF
TRBJ1-2	TRBV2	CASVESQGINYGYTF
TRBJ2-7	TRBV6-5	CASTPDRGRIYEQYF
TRBJ2-7	TRBV5-1	CASSPPGSNYEQYF
TRBJ2-1	TRBV5-4	CASSLAADSYNEQFF
TRBJ2-5	TRBV19	CARTGGETQYF
TRBJ2-5	TRBV6-5	CASSWTGGETQYF
TRBJ2-6	TRBV29-1	CSVRDSEIYSGANVLTF
TRBJ1-4	TRBV6-2/TRBV6-3	CASSYQGLEEKLFF
TRBJ1-2	TRBV9	CASSVGGQGPYGYTF
TRBJ2-7	TRBV19	CASSFAGQGGSYEQYF
TRBJ2-6	TRBV15	CATSRRGGSGANVLTF
TRBJ1-1	TRBV11-2	CASSLVRTALEAFF
TRBJ1-4	TRBV12-3/TRBV12-4	CATKGGPTNEKLFF
TRBJ2-5	TRBV3-1	CASKDGSGRETQYF
TRBJ2-5	TRBV20-1	CSARKQGQETQYF
TRBJ1-1	TRBV12-3/TRBV12-4	CASSLAPGLDEAFF
TRBJ2-7	TRBV20-1	CSARERTRLYEQYF
TRBJ2-5	TRBV13	CASSLVGDGTGLFQETQYF
TRBJ2-7	TRBV28	CASRRHGTGSYEQYF
TRBJ1-6	TRBV20-1	CSARDGWGTGNSPLHF
TRBJ2-6	TRBV2	CASSGVSGSGANVLTF
TRBJ1-4	TRBV15	CATGTGPSTNEKLFF
TRBJ2-7	TRBV3-1	CASSQSGTYEQYF
TRBJ2-7	TRBV6-5	CASRTTGSYEQYF
TRBJ2-1	TRBV15	CATSRDYIEQFF
TRBJ1-5	TRBV2	CASSDLSDSLSNQPQHF
TRBJ1-1	TRBV12-3/TRBV12-4	CASSPWKDNTEAFF
TRBJ1-2	TRBV7-6	CASSLAPGQGYYGYTF
TRBJ2-5	TRBV9	CASSAGTRTSGRAKETQYF
TRBJ2-3	TRBV10-3	CAISESAGTDTRYF